This passage covers 3 T cell receptor beta chains from one sample sequenced in a study of CD8 T cells in Susac syndrome. The RNA, roughly 0.45 to 1 ug, was put through reverse transcription using random hexamers. Each CDR3 protein is one row after TCRdb ran MiXCR on the immunoSEQ multiplex PCR reads. The repertoire holds about 430,000 distinct CDR3 sequences, with approximately 85% as singletons. The specimen sequenced was CD8+ T cells from PBMCs. These receptors were obtained from a human donor with multiple sclerosis.

The genes are TRBV7-8 and TRBJ2-1; 11 positions match TRBD2. Germline-derived CDR1 and CDR2 are SGHVS and FQNEAQ. The CDR3 consists of 18 residues. The V gene end was trimmed by 4 bases and the J gene end by 1 base; junction bases not matched to a gene: 9. CDR3 sequence reads: CASSSYETSGKSYNEQFF. CDR3 DNA sequence: TGTGCCAGCAGCTCCTACGAGACTAGCGGGAAATCCTACAATGAGCAGTTCTTC.

For the CDR3, the DNA is TGTGCCAGCAGATTCGGGACTAGCGGATCCTACGAGCAGTACTTC. Its protein is CASRFGTSGSYEQYF. V usage is TRBV28 and J usage is TRBJ2-7, with TRBD2 matching 11 bases. From germline, CDR1 is MDHEN and CDR2 SYDVKM. The CDR3 is 15 amino acids. V lost 6 bases to trimming and J lost 1 base; unmatched junction nucleotides: 5.

CDR3 sequence: CATSRDPLRQGTPLVYGYTF. The CDR3 DNA follows: TGTGCCACCAGCAGAGACCCGCTGAGGCAGGGAACCCCGCTAGTCTATGGCTACACCTTC. J is TRBJ1-2 and V is TRBV15; D is possibly TRBD1 (5 bases). The length of the CDR3 is 20 residues. The germline V gene has CDR1 LNHNV and CDR2 YYDKDF (reference sequence). Trimming stripped 0 bases from V and 4 bases from J, with 27 bases between. Supplemented by reference TRBV15 and TRBJ1-2, the full variable domain reads DAMVIQNPRYQVTQFGKPVTLSCSQTLNHNVMYWYQQKSSQAPKLLFHYYDKDFNNEADTPDNFQSRRPNTSFCFLDIRSPGLGDTAMYLCATSRDPLRQGTPLVYGYTFGSGTRLTVV.